This T cell receptor (beta chain) comes out of a study of T-cell memory formation after mild COVID-19. The wider study: Among the donors, TCR clusters were largely specific to each donor. Study results and caveats: Several responding clones turned up in pre-infection memory, indicating that cross-reactive memory may have taken part. Mainly CM and EM harbored the contracting CD4+ clones; mainly EMRA harbored the CD8+ ones. Day 15 to 85 contracting clones showed balanced CD4/CD8; later expanders leaned CD4+.

Trimming took 6 bases from V and 4 from J, leaving 13 bases between them. The CDR3 length is 13 residues. CDR1 and CDR2 (germline): KGHSH, LQKENI. In this sample, this clonotype is large (0.1 to 1%). As yet, its antigen is unknown. MiXCR, run by TCRdb on the 5' RACE reads, gives a single entry per CDR3 protein. The sample holds some 700 distinct CDR3 sequences, 30% to 35% seen once. The chain carries TRBV18 and TRBJ2-7, with D tentatively TRBD1 or TRBD2 (5 bases each). The sequenced sample consisted of PBMCs or a T cell subset sorted from them (not recorded which). The receptor was derived from an adult who had mild COVID-19 (a few samples of this study predate the infection). Cell type and time point are not known. CDR3 nucleotides: TGTGCCAGCTCCGGGACCGACAGTTACGAGCAGTACTTC. It yields the protein CASSGTDSYEQYF.